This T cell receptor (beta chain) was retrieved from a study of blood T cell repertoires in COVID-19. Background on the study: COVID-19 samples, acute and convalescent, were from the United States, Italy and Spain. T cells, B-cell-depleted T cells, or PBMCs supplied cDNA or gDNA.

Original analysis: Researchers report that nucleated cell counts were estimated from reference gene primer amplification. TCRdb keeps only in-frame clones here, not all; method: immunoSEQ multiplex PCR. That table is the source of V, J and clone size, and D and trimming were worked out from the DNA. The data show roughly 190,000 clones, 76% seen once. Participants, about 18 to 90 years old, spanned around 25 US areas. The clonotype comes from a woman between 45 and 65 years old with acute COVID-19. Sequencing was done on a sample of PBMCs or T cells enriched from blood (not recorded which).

The CDR3 sequence: CASSLRLAGDDEQFF. The CDR3 DNA is TGTGCCAGCAGTTTAAGGCTAGCGGGGGACGATGAGCAGTTCTTC. V and J are TRBV28 and TRBJ2-1; 10 bases align to TRBD2. Germline CDR1 is MDHEN and CDR2 is SYDVKM. CDR3 length equals 15 residues. After removal of 2 bases from V and 8 bases from J, the junction contained 6 bases not matched to a gene.